This T cell receptor (beta chain) stems from a study of blood T cells in healthy people across ages. Study observations and caveats: Underestimates were what the diversity estimates from one million T cells were considered to be. Reliance upon unsorted PBMCs precluded definitive naive versus antigen-experienced comparison. The CMV status of each donor remained undetermined, and this could have confounded shifts in expanded clonotypes.

A second about 6 to 12 cycle PCR used barcoded and J-beta primers. A template-switch adaptor containing 12 random nucleotides labeled each cDNA molecule. TCRdb itself ran the 5' RACE reads through MiXCR, one entry per CDR3 protein. The repertoire has fewer than 750,000 distinct CDR3 sequences, under 55% of them found once; the top ten carry under 30%. Germline lookup yields CDR1 MDHEN and CDR2 SYDVKM. The CDR3 totals 15 residues. The trim removed 5 bases at V and 7 bases at J, leaving 11 bases unmatched. With respect to this clonotype: No antigen is known for it.

The sequence derives from a man older than 75 in good health. The chain joins TRBV28 to TRBJ1-5; 7 bases are a match to TRBD1. Material: blood. CDR3 loop: CASSPQTGQRQPQHF. The CDR3 bases are TGTGCCAGCAGTCCGCAGACAGGGCAGCGGCAGCCCCAGCATTTT. The full variable domain, its missing parts supplied by reference TRBV28 and TRBJ1-5, is DVKVTQSSRYLVKRTGEKVFLECVQDMDHENMFWYRQDPGLGLRLIYFSYDVKMKEKGDIPEGYSVSREKKERFSLILESASTNQTSMYLCASSPQTGQRQPQHFGDGTRLSIL.